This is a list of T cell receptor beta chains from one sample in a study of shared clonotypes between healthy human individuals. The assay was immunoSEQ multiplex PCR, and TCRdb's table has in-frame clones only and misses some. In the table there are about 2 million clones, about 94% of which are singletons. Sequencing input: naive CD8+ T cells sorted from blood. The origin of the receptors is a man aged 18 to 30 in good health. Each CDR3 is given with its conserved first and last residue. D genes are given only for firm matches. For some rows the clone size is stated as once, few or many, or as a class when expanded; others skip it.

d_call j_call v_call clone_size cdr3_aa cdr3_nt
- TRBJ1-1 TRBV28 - CAITEVGLGTEAFF TGTGCCATTACGGAGGTGGGGCTGGGCACTGAAGCTTTCTTT
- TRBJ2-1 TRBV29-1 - CSVEEGQYNEQFF TGCAGCGTTGAAGAAGGACAGTACAATGAGCAGTTCTTC
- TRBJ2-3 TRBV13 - CASSSLVTDTQYF TGTGCCAGCAGCTCTCTAGTTACAGATACGCAGTATTTT
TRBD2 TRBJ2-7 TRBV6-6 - CASSYSASGGYEQYF TGTGCCAGCAGTTACTCGGCTAGCGGGGGCTACGAGCAGTACTTC
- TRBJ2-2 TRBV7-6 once CASSFDLELFF TGTGCCAGCAGCTTCGACTTGGAGCTGTTTTTT
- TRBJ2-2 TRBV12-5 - CASGLSLGANTGELFF TGTGCTAGTGGTTTGTCCCTGGGAGCGAACACCGGGGAGCTGTTTTTT
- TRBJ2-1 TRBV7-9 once CASSYYNEQFF TGTGCCAGCAGCTATTACAATGAGCAGTTCTTC
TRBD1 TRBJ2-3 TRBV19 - CASSPGTGMGDTQYF TGTGCCAGTAGTCCCGGGACAGGGATGGGAGATACGCAGTATTTT
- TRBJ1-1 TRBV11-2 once CASSLLGEAFF TGTGCCAGCAGCTTACTGGGTGAAGCTTTCTTT
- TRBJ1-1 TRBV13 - CASSFTTAEAFF TGTGCCAGCAGCTTTACGACAGCCGAAGCTTTCTTT
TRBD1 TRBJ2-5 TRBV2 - CASTPGQGGRETQYF TGTGCCAGCACACCGGGACAGGGGGGTCGAGAGACCCAGTACTTC
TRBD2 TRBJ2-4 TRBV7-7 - CASSYRTSGNKNIQYF TGTGCTAGCAGCTACCGTACTAGCGGAAACAAAAACATTCAGTACTTC
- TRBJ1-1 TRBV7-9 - CASSSIGEPAGSTEAFF TGTGCCAGCAGTTCCATCGGAGAGCCCGCCGGGAGCACTGAAGCTTTCTTT
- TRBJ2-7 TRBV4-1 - CASSQGGTPTYEQYF TGCGCCAGCAGCCAAGGGGGGACACCAACCTACGAGCAGTACTTC
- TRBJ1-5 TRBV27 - CASSSRGGPYSNQPQHF TGTGCCAGCAGTTCCCGGGGGGGACCGTATAGCAATCAGCCCCAGCATTTT
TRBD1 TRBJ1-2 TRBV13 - CASSLSQGQRNYGYTF TGTGCCAGCAGCTTATCCCAGGGACAGCGTAACTATGGCTACACCTTC
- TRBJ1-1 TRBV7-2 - CASSLAPGPLNTEAFF TGTGCCAGCAGCTTAGCCCCGGGGCCTTTGAACACTGAAGCTTTCTTT
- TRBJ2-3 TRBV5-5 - CASSLYGDADTQYF TGTGCCAGCAGCTTGTACGGGGACGCAGATACGCAGTATTTT
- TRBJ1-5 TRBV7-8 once CASSLSGSSNQPQHF TGTGCCAGCAGCTTATCAGGGTCTAGCAATCAGCCCCAGCATTTT
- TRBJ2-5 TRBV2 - CASKSSGNSGETQYF TGTGCCAGCAAATCTTCCGGGAACAGCGGAGAGACCCAGTACTTC
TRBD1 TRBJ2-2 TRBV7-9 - CASSSTGTGANTGELFF TGTGCCAGCAGTTCGACCGGGACAGGGGCGAACACCGGGGAGCTGTTTTTT
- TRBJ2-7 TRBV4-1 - CASGDATYEQYF TGCGCCAGTGGGGACGCTACCTACGAGCAGTACTTC
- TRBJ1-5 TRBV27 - CASSLSIWGNQPQHF TGTGCCAGCAGTTTATCGATTTGGGGCAATCAGCCCCAGCATTTT
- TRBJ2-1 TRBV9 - CASSVQGNNEQFF TGTGCCAGCAGCGTACAGGGAAACAATGAGCAATTCTTC
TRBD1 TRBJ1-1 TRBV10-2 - CASSEAPVGQGGTEAFF TGCGCCAGCAGTGAGGCACCTGTTGGACAGGGGGGCACTGAAGCTTTCTTT
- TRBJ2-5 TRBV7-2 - CASSLASPQETQYF TGTGCCAGCAGCTTAGCATCACCTCAAGAGACCCAGTACTTC
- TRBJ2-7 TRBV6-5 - CASSYAGGGNYEQYF TGTGCCAGCAGTTACGCTGGGGGAGGTAACTACGAGCAGTACTTC
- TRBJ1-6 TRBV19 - CASSRVGTYDNSPLHF TGTGCCAGTAGTCGAGTAGGGACCTATGATAATTCACCCCTCCACTTT
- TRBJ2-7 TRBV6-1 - CASSVQKNYEQYF TGTGCCAGCAGTGTCCAGAAAAATTACGAGCAGTACTTC
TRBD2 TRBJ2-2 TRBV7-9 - CASSPRTSGIYTGELFF TGTGCCAGCAGCCCACGGACTAGCGGGATATACACCGGGGAGCTGTTTTTT
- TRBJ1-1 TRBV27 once CASSYGFGENTEAFF TGTGCCAGCAGTTATGGATTCGGGGAGAACACTGAAGCTTTCTTT
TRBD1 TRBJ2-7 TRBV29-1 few CSAWTGGSYEQYF TGCAGCGCATGGACAGGGGGCTCCTACGAGCAGTACTTC
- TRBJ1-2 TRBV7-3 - CASSLEGGIGYTF TGTGCCAGCAGCTTAGAAGGGGGTATAGGCTACACCTTC
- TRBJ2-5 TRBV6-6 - CASREQGGIETQYF TGTGCCAGCAGGGAACAGGGTGGTATTGAGACCCAGTACTTC
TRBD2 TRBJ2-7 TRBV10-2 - CASWDIAGEEDEQYF TGCGCCAGCTGGGATATAGCGGGAGAGGAGGACGAGCAGTACTTC
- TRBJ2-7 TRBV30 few CAWSVSPYEQYF TGTGCCTGGAGTGTATCCCCCTACGAGCAGTACTTC
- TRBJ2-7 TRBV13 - CASSPSRRGYEQYF TGTGCCAGCAGCCCCAGCCGGCGCGGGTACGAGCAGTACTTC
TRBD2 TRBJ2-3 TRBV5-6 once CASSIGTSGTDTQYF TGTGCCAGCAGCATCGGGACTAGCGGAACAGATACGCAGTATTTT
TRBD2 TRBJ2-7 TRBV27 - CASSLSGGQHYEQYF TGTGCCAGCAGTTTATCGGGAGGGCAGCACTACGAGCAGTACTTC
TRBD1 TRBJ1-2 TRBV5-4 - CASSPTHRGPPYGYTF TGTGCCAGCAGCCCAACTCACAGGGGGCCACCGTATGGCTACACCTTC
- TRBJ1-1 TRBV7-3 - CASGPESNTEAFF TGTGCCAGCGGGCCGGAGAGTAACACTGAAGCTTTCTTT
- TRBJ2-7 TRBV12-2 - CASPGPPSEQYF TGTGCATCCCCCGGCCCACCCTCCGAGCAGTACTTC
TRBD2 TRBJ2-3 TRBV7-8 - CASSLEPSGEVDTQYF TGTGCCAGCAGCTTAGAGCCTAGCGGCGAGGTGGATACGCAGTATTTT
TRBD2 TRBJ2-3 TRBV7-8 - CASSPGLAGGPGTDTQYF TGTGCCAGCAGCCCGGGACTAGCGGGAGGGCCGGGCACAGATACGCAGTATTTT
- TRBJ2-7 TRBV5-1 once CASSLLGSSYEEQYF TGCGCCAGCAGCCTTCTGGGGTCCAGTTATGAGGAGCAGTACTTC
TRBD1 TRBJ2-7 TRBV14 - CVGVERLTGPLSSYEQYF TGTGTAGGGGTCGAAAGGTTGACAGGGCCACTCTCTTCCTACGAGCAGTACTTC
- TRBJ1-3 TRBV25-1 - CASSEGPLGGNTIYF TGTGCCAGCAGTGAGGGCCCTTTGGGCGGAAACACCATATATTTT